What follows describes a single T cell receptor (beta chain). The source of the sample is a study of blood T cell repertoires in COVID-19. For the study at large: Samples taken during acute and convalescent COVID-19 were collected in the United States, Italy and Spain. T cells, B-cell-depleted T cells, or PBMCs provided the cDNA or gDNA that served as material.

Per the study methods: Using reference gene primer amplification, nucleated cell counts were estimated. The assay was immunoSEQ multiplex PCR, and TCRdb's table has in-frame clones only and misses some. That table supplies the V and J calls and clone size; D and trimming were determined from the DNA. The sample has approximately 230,000 clones, 70% to 90% seen once. V lost 5 bases and J lost 3, with 7 bases in between. The CDR3 is 12 residues long. Sequenced: peripheral blood. The V gene is TRBV12-3 or TRBV12-4, the J gene TRBJ1-2; D gene unclear. The origin of this receptor is a man of 80 years or more with acute or convalescent COVID-19. The CDR3 is CASSRGYYGYTF. The CDR3 DNA reads as TGTGCCAGCAGTCGCGGGTACTATGGCTACACCTTC.